This T cell receptor beta chain was identified during a study of T cells in Graves' hyperthyroidism and ophthalmopathy. Overall study context: Before any treatment, at initial diagnosis, peripheral blood was collected.

Amplified TCR beta CDR3 regions came from RNA transcripts. Researchers ran a first-round RT-PCR on the TCR CDR3 using the HTBI primer set. TCRdb reanalysed the multiplex PCR reads using MiXCR and keeps one entry per CDR3 protein. Of some 620,000 distinct CDR3 sequences in the sample, 15% to 20% were seen once. Germline loops: CDR1 LNHNV, CDR2 YYDKDF (reference sequence). V was shortened by 2 bases and J by 8 bases, with 10 bases between the two germline ends. The CDR3 sequence is 14 residues long. The clonotype comes from a woman in her thirties with Graves' hyperthyroidism. The sample taken for sequencing was blood. The chain employs TRBV15 and TRBJ1-6; D perhaps matches TRBD1 (5 bases). The CDR3 sequence: CATSRQGGDSPLHF. The CDR3, as DNA: TGTGCCACCAGCAGACAGGGAGGCGATTCACCCCTCCACTTT.